The rows below give T cell receptor beta chains drawn from one sample of a study of CD8 T cells in Susac syndrome. TCRdb passed the immunoSEQ multiplex PCR reads through MiXCR, listing each CDR3 protein once. The repertoire has about 150,000 distinct CDR3 sequences, approximately 96% of them found once; the top ten carry 0.15% to 0.2%. Material: CD4+ T cells from PBMCs. The receptors here all came from a human donor with Susac syndrome. The CDR3 runs from the conserved cysteine through the conserved F or W. Clone size is not always given. Where it is, it says once, few, many or a class for expanded clones.

V gene	clone size	J gene	CDR3 protein
TRBV25-1	-	TRBJ2-2	CASRQERDTGELFF
TRBV5-1	-	TRBJ2-3	CASSFFGYATDTQYF
TRBV4-3	-	TRBJ2-3	CASSQDAQGRGTDTQYF
TRBV5-4	-	TRBJ2-2	CASSSQVQGGTGELFF
TRBV14	once	TRBJ1-1	CASSQVSSPGTEAFF
TRBV3-1	-	TRBJ2-5	CASSRSKETQYF
TRBV12-3/TRBV12-4	-	TRBJ1-1	CASSLNGRDTEAFF
TRBV9	-	TRBJ2-3	CASSEGLAGGPSTDTQYF
TRBV20-1	once	TRBJ1-2	CSAKRGVGYGYTF
TRBV7-2	-	TRBJ2-4	CASSLDIQYF
TRBV2	once	TRBJ1-1	CASRWDRADTEAFF
TRBV28	-	TRBJ2-3	CVSSRFTDTQYF
TRBV5-4	-	TRBJ2-6	CASSPTGSGANVLTF
TRBV9	-	TRBJ1-5	CASSVAGDQPQHF
TRBV11-2	-	TRBJ2-7	CASSWGGVNSYEQYF
TRBV27	-	TRBJ2-7	CASSSGQRSTEQYF
TRBV21-1	-	TRBJ2-3	CASRDLLPTDTQYF
TRBV4-2	once	TRBJ2-5	CASSQTDPQETQYF
TRBV20-1	-	TRBJ2-5	CSTRKFPPSETQYF
TRBV4-1	once	TRBJ1-1	CASSQTTGKAEAFF
TRBV20-1	-	TRBJ2-1	CSARNIQNPRNEQFF